Listed below are T cell receptor beta chains from one sample, sequenced in a study of shared clonotypes between healthy human individuals. Profiling relied on immunoSEQ multiplex PCR, and the TCRdb table lists in-frame clones only, not all of them. This repertoire shows around 1,900,000 clones, 80% to 95% found once; its top ten account for 1.5% to 2%. Sequenced material: naive CD8+ T cells from PBMCs. Receptors originate from a man younger than 35 in good health. Some clones in this sample may be carry-over from other donors' samples. CDR3s include the opening cysteine and the closing phenylalanine or tryptophan. Fields, in order: V gene, D gene, clone size, J gene, CDR3 protein, CDR3 DNA. D genes are given only for firm matches. Some rows mark clone size as missing; the rest say once, few, many or name a class of expanded clone.

TRBV7-2	TRBD2	-	TRBJ2-1	CASSLATSGNNEQFF	TGTGCCAGCAGCTTAGCGACTAGCGGGAACAATGAGCAGTTCTTC
TRBV27	-	-	TRBJ2-1	CASSTTGQLSNEQFF	TGTGCCAGCAGCACCACAGGCCAACTTTCAAATGAGCAGTTCTTC
TRBV27	TRBD1	-	TRBJ2-3	CASSPPDRVYTDTQYF	TGTGCCAGCAGTCCCCCCGACAGGGTATACACAGATACGCAGTATTTT
TRBV4-2	TRBD2	-	TRBJ2-1	CASSQAPMVGLAGTNEQFF	TGTGCCAGCAGCCAAGCGCCCATGGTAGGACTAGCGGGGACCAATGAGCAGTTCTTC
TRBV13	-	-	TRBJ1-1	CASSWYGGGRAEAFF	TGTGCCAGCAGCTGGTATGGGGGCGGGAGGGCTGAAGCTTTCTTT
TRBV28	-	-	TRBJ1-1	CASSSSSLNTEAFF	TGTGCCAGCAGTTCGTCGTCCTTGAACACTGAAGCTTTCTTT
TRBV19	TRBD1	-	TRBJ1-5	CASSFRDSSNQPQHF	TGTGCCAGTAGTTTCCGGGACAGTAGCAATCAGCCCCAGCATTTT
TRBV11-2	TRBD2	-	TRBJ2-7	CASSMWAGEDEQYF	TGTGCCAGCAGCATGTGGGCGGGAGAAGATGAGCAGTACTTC
TRBV30	-	-	TRBJ1-1	CAWTSFGITEAFF	TGTGCCTGGACCTCTTTTGGCATCACTGAAGCTTTCTTT
TRBV27	-	-	TRBJ2-7	CASSLSFREGAREQYF	TGTGCCAGCAGTTTATCGTTTAGGGAGGGGGCGAGGGAGCAGTACTTC
TRBV5-6	TRBD2	-	TRBJ2-7	CASTPGSGRTSYEQYF	TGTGCCAGCACCCCAGGCAGCGGGAGGACTTCCTACGAGCAGTACTTC
TRBV28	TRBD1	-	TRBJ1-4	CASRAAGGIIEKLFF	TGTGCCAGCAGAGCGGCAGGGGGAATCATCGAAAAACTGTTTTTT
TRBV7-9	-	-	TRBJ1-4	CASSSPEDPNRLFF	TGTGCCAGCAGCTCTCCGGAGGACCCTAACAGACTGTTTTTT
TRBV7-8	-	-	TRBJ2-7	CASSPKAGSKGEQYF	TGTGCCAGCAGCCCCAAGGCAGGCTCGAAGGGAGAGCAGTACTTC
TRBV7-9	-	-	TRBJ2-3	CASSPVKAGTTDTQYF	TGTGCCAGCAGCCCGGTTAAGGCGGGGACAACAGATACGCAGTATTTT
TRBV9	-	-	TRBJ2-2	CASSPGPRPGELFF	TGTGCCAGCAGCCCGGGACCTCGACCCGGGGAGCTGTTTTTT
TRBV13	-	-	TRBJ2-1	CASSLGEGVNEQFF	TGTGCCAGCAGCTTAGGGGAGGGTGTCAATGAGCAGTTCTTC
TRBV13	-	-	TRBJ2-7	CASSSGLRGEISYEQYF	TGTGCCAGCAGCTCCGGTCTGCGGGGCGAAATCTCCTACGAGCAGTACTTC
TRBV6-6	-	-	TRBJ2-7	CASSYSDSGYEQYF	TGTGCCAGCAGTTACTCGGATAGCGGCTACGAGCAGTACTTC
TRBV9	-	-	TRBJ2-7	CASSVAGTVSYEQYF	TGTGCCAGCAGCGTAGCTGGGACGGTCTCCTACGAGCAGTACTTC
TRBV27	TRBD1	-	TRBJ1-5	CASSFLYGTGVANQPQHF	TGTGCCAGCAGTTTTTTGTACGGAACAGGGGTGGCCAATCAGCCCCAGCATTTT
TRBV2	TRBD2	-	TRBJ2-1	CASRGWGTSASYNEQFF	TGTGCCAGCAGGGGATGGGGGACTAGCGCTTCCTACAATGAGCAGTTCTTC
TRBV12-5	-	-	TRBJ2-5	CASGLGLQETQYF	TGTGCTAGTGGTTTGGGGCTTCAAGAGACCCAGTACTTC
TRBV27	-	-	TRBJ2-2	CASSLSAAGELFF	TGTGCCAGCAGTTTATCGGCAGCCGGGGAGCTGTTTTTT
TRBV5-1	TRBD1	-	TRBJ1-4	CASGQDRENEKLFF	TGCGCCAGCGGCCAGGACAGGGAGAATGAAAAACTGTTTTTT
TRBV2	-	-	TRBJ1-1	CASSGRAPGTEAFF	TGTGCCAGCAGTGGGCGGGCACCCGGGACTGAAGCTTTCTTT
TRBV27	TRBD1	-	TRBJ2-1	CASSPGTGYNEQFF	TGTGCCAGCAGTCCCGGGACAGGGTACAATGAGCAGTTCTTC
TRBV4-3	-	-	TRBJ1-4	CASSQGRETNEKLFF	TGCGCCAGCAGCCAAGGTCGAGAAACGAATGAAAAACTGTTTTTT
TRBV5-1	-	-	TRBJ2-7	CASRLVGLYEQYF	TGCGCCAGCAGACTCGTTGGTCTTTACGAGCAGTACTTC
TRBV27	-	-	TRBJ1-1	CASSLSPRAGLAFF	TGTGCCAGCAGTTTATCCCCCCGGGCGGGGTTAGCTTTCTTT
TRBV11-2	TRBD1	-	TRBJ1-1	CASSLDAGGDTEAFF	TGTGCCAGCAGCTTAGATGCAGGGGGGGACACTGAAGCTTTCTTT
TRBV28	-	-	TRBJ1-2	CASSFSGADGYTF	TGTGCCAGCAGTTTCTCAGGGGCGGATGGCTACACCTTC
TRBV12-5	-	-	TRBJ1-1	CASTPILPTGTKPEGNTEAFF	TGTGCTAGTACACCCATCCTTCCAACCGGGACAAAACCAGAGGGGAACACTGAAGCTTTCTTT
TRBV5-1	-	-	TRBJ1-3	CASSFLPQESSGNTIYF	TGCGCCAGCAGCTTTTTACCCCAGGAATCCTCTGGAAACACCATATATTTT
TRBV30	-	-	TRBJ2-2	CASRTSWGTGELFF	TGTGCCTCACGGACCAGCTGGGGCACCGGGGAGCTGTTTTTT
TRBV7-9	TRBD1	-	TRBJ2-1	CASSPDRASYNEQFF	TGTGCCAGCAGCCCGGACAGGGCCTCCTACAATGAGCAGTTCTTC
TRBV6-5	-	-	TRBJ2-7	CASSSSEEFEQYF	TGTGCCAGCAGCTCTTCCGAGGAGTTCGAGCAGTACTTC
TRBV30	TRBD1	-	TRBJ1-1	CAWMRDRNTEAFF	TGTGCCTGGATGAGGGACAGGAACACTGAAGCTTTCTTT
TRBV11-3	-	once	TRBJ2-3	CASSFTLGSGTDTQYF	TGTGCCAGCAGCTTTACCCTCGGATCGGGCACAGATACGCAGTATTTT
TRBV4-1	TRBD2	-	TRBJ2-7	CASSQEPGLAAYEQYF	TGCGCCAGCAGCCAAGAACCCGGGCTAGCGGCCTACGAGCAGTACTTC
TRBV28	TRBD1	-	TRBJ1-3	CASSSVLRDSLVHTIYF	TGTGCCAGCAGTTCTGTACTCAGGGACAGTTTGGTGCACACCATATATTTT
TRBV5-4	-	-	TRBJ2-3	CASSLLDTQYF	TGTGCCAGCAGCTTGCTAGATACGCAGTATTTT
TRBV4-3	TRBD2	-	TRBJ2-3	CASSQGLAGVITDTQYF	TGCGCCAGCAGCCAAGGACTAGCGGGAGTAATTACAGATACGCAGTATTTT
TRBV27	-	once	TRBJ1-4	CASSGIVGEKLFF	TGTGCCAGCAGCGGGATAGTCGGTGAAAAACTGTTTTTT
TRBV4-3	-	-	TRBJ1-3	CASSFRVTSGNTIYF	TGCGCCAGCAGTTTCCGGGTGACCTCTGGAAACACCATATATTTT
TRBV11-2	-	once	TRBJ1-4	CASSLLRRSNEKLFF	TGTGCCAGCAGCTTACTTCGACGGAGTAATGAAAAACTGTTTTTT
TRBV7-8	TRBD2	-	TRBJ2-1	CASSPIAGADNEQFF	TGTGCCAGCAGCCCAATAGCGGGAGCTGACAATGAGCAGTTCTTC
TRBV6-1	TRBD2	-	TRBJ2-5	CASSEWNSGSQETQYF	TGTGCCAGCAGTGAATGGAATAGCGGGAGTCAAGAGACCCAGTACTTC
TRBV4-2	-	-	TRBJ2-2	CASSHVAENTGELFF	TGTGCCAGCAGCCACGTAGCGGAAAACACCGGGGAGCTGTTTTTT
TRBV2	-	-	TRBJ2-3	CASSEWVQRTDTQYF	TGTGCCAGCAGTGAATGGGTTCAGCGCACAGATACGCAGTATTTT
TRBV6-5	-	-	TRBJ2-3	CASSLGSVDTQYF	TGTGCCAGCAGTTTGGGGAGCGTAGATACGCAGTATTTT
TRBV9	-	once	TRBJ2-5	CASSVAGRGRGLETQYF	TGTGCCAGCAGCGTAGCGGGGCGAGGCCGGGGGCTCGAGACCCAGTACTTC
TRBV27	-	-	TRBJ1-2	CASSLGSGSWGYTF	TGTGCCAGCAGTTTAGGGTCGGGGTCGTGGGGCTACACCTTC
TRBV9	TRBD1	-	TRBJ1-2	CASSVGGTGNYGYTF	TGTGCCAGCAGCGTAGGAGGGACAGGGAACTATGGCTACACCTTC
TRBV30	-	few	TRBJ1-1	CAWSVTGGDAFF	TGTGCCTGGAGTGTAACGGGGGGGGACGCTTTCTTT
TRBV9	-	-	TRBJ2-1	CASSNPQRNSHRNEQFF	TGTGCCAGCAGCAATCCCCAGCGGAACTCCCACCGAAATGAGCAGTTCTTC
TRBV19	-	-	TRBJ1-3	CASSKNGRSSGNTIYF	TGTGCCAGTAGTAAAAACGGACGGAGCTCTGGAAACACCATATATTTT
TRBV9	-	-	TRBJ2-7	CASSGLRTYEQYF	TGTGCCAGCAGCGGACTTCGAACCTACGAGCAGTACTTC
TRBV27	TRBD1	-	TRBJ1-2	CASSNRQGYGYTF	TGTGCCAGCAGTAACCGACAGGGCTATGGCTACACCTTC
TRBV28	TRBD2	-	TRBJ2-7	CASRASGSYEQYF	TGTGCCAGCAGGGCTAGCGGGAGCTACGAGCAGTACTTC